The 3 T cell receptor beta chains presented below share a single source sample, sequenced in a study of regulatory T cells in long-lasting Graves disease. As for time point: newly diagnosed GD, antithyroid drugs for less than 3 months. There was RNA extracted from PBMCs, and the TCR library was made from it. Sequencing libraries for TCR beta were prepared with iRepertoire HTBI primers and Arm-PCR of CDR3 regions. One entry per CDR3 protein results from TCRdb running MiXCR on the multiplex PCR reads. The sample yields hundreds of thousands of distinct CDR3 sequences, around 15% seen once. These data were likewise used in another study, on T cells in Graves' hyperthyroidism and ophthalmopathy.

The sequencing here drew on peripheral blood mononuclear cells (PBMCs), taken at new diagnosis, from a patient treated with antithyroid drugs. The source of these receptors is a woman aged 30 to 39 with Graves disease.

This clonotype was seen only a few times. This chain links TRBV6-1 with TRBJ1-3; D gene unclear. The V gene lost 7 bases and the J gene lost 4 bases, with 14 bases spanning the gap. CDR1 and CDR2 from the germline V gene are MNHNS and SASEGT. The CDR3 contains 14 residues. CDR3 nucleotides: TGTGCCAGCATTTCTCCGGCTAGCGGAAACACCATATATTTT. Translation: CASISPASGNTIYF.

Turning to this clonotype: A single base separates this from a much larger clone, so it may be a read error. This chain links TRBV28 with TRBJ2-2; D ambiguous. With 6 bases removed from V and 4 bases from J, the gap between germline ends came to 6 bases. The germline gives CDR1 MDHEN, CDR2 SYDVKM. There are 12 residues in the CDR3. The CDR3 DNA sequence: TGTGCCAGCAGGAGGAGCACCGGGGAGCTGTTTTTT. Translating it yields CASRRSTGELFF.

This clonotype was observed at least ten times. This chain joins TRBV6-2 or TRBV6-3 and TRBJ2-7; the match to TRBD2 covers 7 bases. Germline V lookup: CDR1 MNHEY, CDR2 SVGEGT. V shed 8 bases, J shed 0 bases, and the junction held 7 bases outside the gene matches. CDR3 length: 14 residues. CDR3 in amino acids: CASSGSGTSYEQYF. CDR3 DNA: TGTGCCAGCTCGGGAAGCGGGACCTCCTACGAGCAGTACTTC.